A selection of T cell receptor beta chains follows, all from one sample in a study of identical twins. MiXCR, applied by TCRdb to the 5' RACE reads, yields one record per CDR3 protein. Of under 900,000 distinct CDR3 sequences listed, about 12% are singletons. This same sample was also part of a study on yellow fever vaccine responses in identical twins.

Sequenced input: PBMCs. The receptors derive from a young woman in good health. CDR3s include the opening cysteine and the closing phenylalanine or tryptophan. The D gene is left open where the match is weak. Rows give clone size only sometimes, using once, few, many, or a class for an expanded clone.

V gene	clone size	D gene	CDR3 length	J gene	CDR3 protein	CDR3 DNA
TRBV27	-	-	15	TRBJ2-2	CASSPDNPGTGELFF	TGTGCCAGCAGCCCGGACAACCCGGGCACCGGGGAGCTGTTTTTT
TRBV19	-	TRBD2	19	TRBJ2-1	CASSIRLAGGLSPYNEQFF	TGTGCCAGTAGTATACGGCTAGCGGGAGGGCTCTCGCCCTACAATGAGCAGTTCTTC
TRBV6-2/TRBV6-3	-	TRBD2	14	TRBJ2-2	CASRTSGFTGELFF	TGTGCCAGCCGGACTAGCGGGTTCACCGGGGAGCTGTTTTTT
TRBV7-3	-	TRBD2	19	TRBJ2-3	CASSLRAASGRGGTDTQYF	TGTGCCAGCAGCTTGCGCGCGGCTAGCGGGAGGGGTGGCACAGATACGCAGTATTTT
TRBV14	-	TRBD1	14	TRBJ2-3	CASTRTGYEDTQYF	TGTGCCAGCACCAGGACAGGGTATGAAGATACGCAGTATTTT
TRBV14	few	-	15	TRBJ2-2	CASSHASHGTGELFF	TGTGCCAGCAGCCACGCCAGCCACGGGACCGGGGAGCTGTTTTTT
TRBV3-1	few	-	14	TRBJ2-1	CASSRDLMDNEQFF	TGTGCCAGCAGCCGGGACCTAATGGACAATGAGCAGTTCTTC
TRBV11-2	few	-	15	TRBJ2-3	CASSPWGASTDTQYF	TGTGCCAGCAGCCCCTGGGGGGCCAGCACAGATACGCAGTATTTT
TRBV7-9	-	TRBD2	16	TRBJ2-1	CASSLARREGVDEQFF	TGTGCCAGCAGCTTAGCGAGGCGGGAGGGCGTAGATGAGCAGTTCTTC
TRBV7-8	few	TRBD1	15	TRBJ1-6	CASSSHRGHNSPLHF	TGTGCCAGCAGCTCTCACAGGGGGCATAATTCACCCCTCCACTTT
TRBV9	few	TRBD2	15	TRBJ2-3	CASSVGGLALDTQYF	TGTGCCAGCAGCGTAGGGGGACTAGCCTTGGATACGCAGTATTTT
TRBV12-3/TRBV12-4	-	-	14	TRBJ2-3	CASRGGGGQATQYF	TGTGCCAGCAGGGGCGGGGGCGGGCAGGCTACGCAGTATTTT
TRBV6-1	-	TRBD2	16	TRBJ2-1	CASSDELAGSYNEQFF	TGTGCCAGCAGTGATGAACTAGCGGGAAGCTACAATGAGCAGTTCTTC
TRBV12-3/TRBV12-4	-	-	15	TRBJ1-2	CASSLGEGRYYGYTF	TGTGCCAGCAGTTTGGGGGAGGGGCGCTACTATGGCTACACCTTC
TRBV12-3/TRBV12-4	few	TRBD2	15	TRBJ2-1	CASSPTGTSGNEQFF	TGTGCCAGCAGTCCAACCGGGACTAGCGGTAATGAGCAGTTCTTC
TRBV18	-	TRBD2	13	TRBJ2-1	CASSPPGLAEQFF	TGTGCCAGCTCACCACCGGGACTAGCGGAGCAGTTCTTC
TRBV11-2	few	-	15	TRBJ2-5	CASSFSYSPQETQYF	TGTGCCAGCAGCTTCTCCTACAGCCCTCAAGAGACCCAGTACTTC
TRBV5-1	-	TRBD1	16	TRBJ2-2	CASSFRTGANTGELFF	TGCGCCAGCAGCTTCAGGACAGGGGCGAACACCGGGGAGCTGTTTTTT
TRBV6-1	few	-	15	TRBJ1-4	CASHRPTAKNEKLFF	TGTGCCTCGCATCGGCCGACAGCTAAGAATGAAAAACTGTTTTTT
TRBV10-3	-	-	16	TRBJ1-6	CAISESTGGYNSPLHF	TGTGCCATCAGTGAGTCTACAGGCGGATATAATTCACCCCTCCACTTT
TRBV10-3	few	TRBD2	18	TRBJ2-7	CAISWGLAGGKSSYEQYF	TGTGCCATCAGCTGGGGACTAGCGGGAGGGAAGAGCTCCTACGAGCAGTACTTC
TRBV2	few	-	14	TRBJ1-1	CASTRDLMNTEAFF	TGTGCCAGCACAAGGGACCTAATGAACACTGAAGCTTTCTTT
TRBV20-1	many	-	13	TRBJ2-3	CSAIVGAADTQYF	TGCAGTGCTATTGTGGGAGCGGCAGATACGCAGTATTTT
TRBV6-5	few	-	18	TRBJ2-3	CASSYYGPSSTGTDTQYF	TGTGCCAGCAGTTATTACGGACCCTCTTCGACGGGCACAGATACGCAGTATTTT
TRBV10-3	-	-	13	TRBJ1-1	CAISVNTNTEAFF	TGTGCCATCAGTGTCAATACGAACACTGAAGCTTTCTTT
TRBV6-5	-	-	12	TRBJ1-1	CASGHPNTEAFF	TGTGCCTCGGGACACCCGAACACTGAAGCTTTCTTT
TRBV3-1	few	TRBD1	16	TRBJ2-5	CASSQFSNRGEETQYF	TGTGCCAGCAGCCAGTTTTCCAACAGGGGTGAAGAGACCCAGTACTTC
TRBV12-3/TRBV12-4	few	TRBD1	14	TRBJ2-4	CASNGQGGGNIQYF	TGTGCCAGCAACGGACAGGGTGGTGGAAACATTCAGTACTTC
TRBV18	-	-	12	TRBJ2-1	CASSHRGGEQFF	TGTGCCAGCTCACACCGTGGGGGTGAGCAGTTCTTC
TRBV19	-	-	14	TRBJ2-5	CASTQSPGLETQYF	TGTGCCAGTACGCAGAGCCCAGGGCTCGAGACCCAGTACTTC
TRBV5-1	many	TRBD2	16	TRBJ2-2	CASSPRGGTNTGELFF	TGCGCCAGCAGCCCCCGCGGGGGGACGAACACCGGGGAGCTGTTTTTT
TRBV7-8	-	-	16	TRBJ2-1	CASRDLKDGQNNEQFF	TGTGCCAGCAGGGACCTAAAGGACGGACAGAACAATGAGCAGTTCTTC
TRBV18	-	-	15	TRBJ1-1	CASSPPGGVNTEAFF	TGTGCCAGCTCACCACCGGGGGGGGTGAACACTGAAGCTTTCTTT
TRBV9	few	-	17	TRBJ1-3	CASSVLPVGASGNTIYF	TGTGCCAGCAGCGTACTGCCAGTTGGGGCCTCTGGAAACACCATATATTTT
TRBV5-5	few	-	13	TRBJ1-1	CASSPWGGAEAFF	TGTGCCAGCAGCCCCTGGGGGGGGGCTGAAGCTTTCTTT
TRBV10-3	few	-	15	TRBJ2-3	CAISDGISSTDTQYF	TGTGCCATCAGCGACGGGATTTCCAGCACAGATACGCAGTATTTT
TRBV11-2	few	-	19	TRBJ2-2	CASSLLGAGSPLDTGELFF	TGTGCCAGCAGCTTACTAGGAGCAGGGAGCCCTTTGGACACCGGGGAGCTGTTTTTT
TRBV15	-	-	17	TRBJ2-1	CATSRDFSTGPTNEQFF	TGTGCCACCAGCAGAGATTTTAGTACAGGCCCGACAAATGAGCAGTTCTTC